The 4 T cell receptor beta chains presented below share a single source sample, sequenced in a study of cytomegalovirus exposure and HLA in healthy donors. PCR employed 60 Vbeta and 13 Jbeta primers. The table came from immunoSEQ multiplex PCR; TCRdb's copy has only in-frame clones and leaves some out. The table has 110,000 or so clones, around 80% seen once. Sequences were obtained from PBMCs. The receptors shown here come from a man aged 18-30 years in good health and CMV-seronegative.

The gene calls are TRBV5-6 and TRBJ1-3, with a weak D call TRBD1 (6 bases). The CDR3 runs to 14 residues. Germline V gene data show CDR1 as SGHDT and CDR2 as YYEEEE. Trimming took off 4 bases at V and 11 bases at J, with 19 bases between the two ends. The CDR3 reads CASSRRQERVPIYF. CDR3 coding DNA: TGTGCCAGCAGCCGGCGACAGGAAAGGGTCCCCATATATTTT.

This chain connects TRBV18 to TRBJ2-7; the match to TRBD2 covers 8 bases. Germline V gene data show CDR1 as KGHSH and CDR2 as LQKENI. The CDR3 totals 14 residues. With V trimmed by 3 bases and J by 4 bases, 5 bases remained unmatched. CDR3 region: CASSPPSGRYEQYF. In DNA, the CDR3 is TGTGCCAGCTCACCTCCGAGCGGGAGATACGAGCAGTACTTC.

This clone was counted between two and nine times. This chain joins TRBV5-1 and TRBJ2-1; D call uncertain. Germline V lookup: CDR1 SGHRS, CDR2 YFSETQ. This CDR3 region has 11 residues. Trimming cost V 0 bases and J 9 bases, with 4 bases left between them. CDR3 amino acids: CASSLGVEQFF. DNA for the CDR3: TGCGCCAGCAGCTTGGGAGTTGAGCAGTTCTTC.

The chain employs TRBV4-3 and TRBJ1-1, with D possibly matching TRBD1 (5 bases). This CDR3 region has 15 residues. Per germline, CDR1 LGHNA and CDR2 YSLEER. V lost 1 base and J lost 4, with 13 bases in between. The CDR3 protein is CASSQGARTRTEAFF. The CDR3 DNA follows: TGCGCCAGCAGCCAAGGGGCCCGGACACGCACTGAAGCTTTCTTT.